This entry features one T cell receptor beta chain sequence. This clonotype turned up a few times. Its antigen is currently not known. No much larger clone exists at a distance of one base, and base qualities are not known. The sample comes from a study of T-cell memory formation after mild COVID-19 (dated by TCRdb to the early 2020s). Some background on the complete study: Most TCR sequence clusters were specific to one of the two donors. The cohort comprised two young, previously healthy adult volunteers, one female and one male. T-cell clones expanding and contracting after mild COVID-19 in two donors were tracked by longitudinal TCRalpha and TCRbeta repertoire sequencing. The paper's findings and limits, for the study overall: The detection of some responding clones in pre-infection memory suggests that pre-existing cross-reactive memory T cells joined the SARS-CoV-2 response. Contracting CD4+ clones appeared mostly in the CM and EM memory subsets, whereas CD8+ clones were enriched in EMRA. SARS-CoV-2 specificity was not confirmed for the second-wave clones peaking on day 37. Only two mild cases were covered in the study, and larger cohorts including severe cases with pre-infection samples were considered necessary. Clones contracting from day 15 to 85 had balanced CD4/CD8 phenotypes, while a second wave expanding from day 15 to 37 was biased towards CD4+.

The run used an Illumina NovaSeq 6000. TCRalpha and TCRbeta cDNA libraries were built by 5'RACE with constant-segment primers, adding sample barcodes and unique molecular identifiers. Trizol reagent was used to extract RNA from every sample. Library amplification was performed in two PCR steps, and a second sample barcode and Illumina TruSeq adapters were introduced in the second step. Libraries were sequenced on an Illumina NovaSeq with 2 x 150 bp paired-end reads. Under the source paper's analysis protocol: Reads were demultiplexed and collapsed into UMI-guided consensus sequences with migec v1.2.7. Using mixcr v2.1.11, the UMI consensuses were aligned to TRA and TRB V and J templates and assembled into clonotypes. A clonotype was counted as expanded or contracted only when both edgeR and NoisET called the clonotype significant, with the noise models trained on biological replicates. edgeR calls used a false discovery rate-adjusted p below 0.01 and a log2 fold-change threshold of 1. As an exploratory analysis of dynamics, max-normalized trajectories of the 1000 most abundant clonotypes were examined by PCA with hierarchical clustering. Each responding clone was given a CD4 or CD8 phenotype based on the CD4+ and CD8+ repertoires, which had been sequenced separately. Clones were called with MiXCR by TCRdb after fastp trimmed the public reads at Q25, and only in-frame beta chains were retained. Records with the same CDR3 protein are collapsed into one entry carrying the most frequent genes and DNA. The V and J calls, along with clone size, are taken from TCRdb and not from the paper's own processing. Here the sample has 580,000 or so distinct CDR3 sequences; roughly 17% occur a single time. Roughly 8% of the sample goes to the ten largest clones.

PBMCs were isolated by Ficoll-Paque density gradient centrifugation. Trimming accounts for 5 bases at V and 2 bases at J, while the number of junction bases matched to no gene is 10. From its cysteine to its phenylalanine, the CDR3 spans 16 amino acids. Here the CDR3 DNA is all that survives: 48 bases in frame from base 1. Sequences SGHVS (CDR1) and FNYEAQ (CDR2) are obtained from the germline V gene. Sequenced input: PBMCs or a T cell subset sorted from them (not recorded which). The V and J genes are TRBV7-6 and TRBJ1-2; 8 of the junction bases match TRBD1. The receptor comes from an adult woman who had mild COVID-19 (a few samples of this study predate the infection). The sample titles of this study are shuffled in the database, so cell type and time point are left out; the donor was told from shared clones. This receptor has the CDR3 CASSGADQGANYGYTF. Read as DNA, the sequence is TGTGCCAGCAGCGGGGCGGATCAGGGGGCAAACTATGGCTACACCTTC.